This T cell receptor (beta chain) was recovered during a study of T cell clonality in common variable immunodeficiency. Overall study results and limits: CVID subjects had higher TCRbeta clonality than healthy controls, most marked in about a third. CVID patient heterogeneity limited repertoire-clinical complication correlations.

This clone was counted at least ten times. Its antigen is as yet unknown. The read falls 3 residues short of the CDR3 end, and the missing part is taken from the germline J gene. CDR1 and CDR2 from the germline V gene are MDHEN and SYDVKM. V trimming: 3 bases; J trimming: 6 bases; junction bases outside the gene matches: 4. The CDR3 extends over 13 amino acids. TCRdb's copy holds only in-frame clones and misses some; the assay was immunoSEQ multiplex PCR. The profile covers more than 55,000 clones, none occurring a single time. The chain joins TRBV28 to TRBJ1-1; 7 positions match TRBD1. The sequencing sample was made of peripheral blood mononuclear cells. The source of this sequence is a person between 18 and 75 years old in good health. The CDR3 is CASSLRGQSEAFF. The CDR3 DNA, read in part, is TGTGCCAGCAGTTTGAGGGGGCAGTCTGAA. Based on the CDR3 plus reference TRBV28 and TRBJ1-1, the full variable domain is DVKVTQSSRYLVKRTGEKVFLECVQDMDHENMFWYRQDPGLGLRLIYFSYDVKMKEKGDIPEGYSVSREKKERFSLILESASTNQTSMYLCASSLRGQSEAFFGQGTRLTVV.